The 8 T cell receptor beta chains given below trace back to one sample, sequenced in a study of blood T cell repertoires in COVID-19. The table came from immunoSEQ multiplex PCR; TCRdb's copy has only in-frame clones and leaves some out. The repertoire includes roughly 260,000 clones, around 87% of them detected once, and around 2.5% sits in the top ten. The sequenced sample consisted of peripheral blood. The receptors originated from a woman aged 50 to 65 with acute or convalescent COVID-19.

This CDR3 is CASSEAITGASTDTQYF. Written as DNA, the CDR3 is TGTGCCAGCAGCGAGGCCATCACAGGGGCCAGCACAGATACGCAGTATTTT. The chain has TRBV9 and TRBJ2-3; 7 bases align to TRBD1. In germline, CDR1 is SGDLS, CDR2 YYNGEE. The CDR3 length is 17 residues. The J segment lost 0 bases and the V segment lost 3 bases, leaving 10 bases of the junction unmatched.

This rearrangement joins TRBV7-9 to TRBJ2-3; 8 nucleotides align to TRBD1. This CDR3 has 15 amino acids. Trimming cost V 4 bases and J 4 bases; bases outside gene matches: 7. Germline V CDR1 and CDR2: SEHNR, FQNEAQ (reference sequence). The CDR3 protein is CASSSGQGGADTQYF. The CDR3 DNA reads as TGTGCCAGCAGCTCAGGACAGGGTGGAGCAGATACGCAGTATTTT.

This chain uses TRBV7-2 with TRBJ2-7; 9 bases map to TRBD1. The CDR3 consists of 15 residues. With 1 base clipped from V and 4 bases from J, the junction kept 5 bases outside the gene matches. Looked up from germline, CDR1 is SGHTA and CDR2 is FQGNSA. The CDR3 DNA sequence: TGTGCCAGCAGCTTAGGGACAGGGGCTGTGTACGAGCAGTACTTC. As protein: CASSLGTGAVYEQYF.

The chain uses TRBV12-3 or TRBV12-4 and TRBJ1-1, with 7 bases lining up with TRBD1. V lost 6 bases, J lost 3 bases, and 4 bases stayed unmatched. The CDR3 is made up of 13 amino acids. CDR3 in amino acids: CASRGTGDTEAFF. The CDR3, as DNA: TGTGCCAGCAGGGGAACAGGGGACACTGAAGCTTTCTTT.

Comment on this clone: At one boundary the junction diverges from the germline segment, which might be a read error. This chain links TRBV15 with TRBJ1-5; D perhaps matches TRBD1 (5 bases). Germline CDR1 LNHNV, CDR2 YYDKDF (reference sequence). CDR3 length: 14 residues. The CDR3 reads CGTATDGGNQPQHF. CDR3 DNA: TGTGGCACCGCGACAGATGGAGGCAATCAGCCCCAGCATTTT.

The chain uses TRBV7-9 and TRBJ2-3; tentatively, D is TRBD2 (6 bases). CDR1 is SEHNR, CDR2 FQNEAQ, per germline (reference sequence). Trimming took 3 bases from V and 0 from J, leaving 16 bases between them. The CDR3 contains 17 residues. The CDR3 here is CASSFSPGTSSTDTQYF. The DNA of the CDR3 is TGTGCCAGCAGCTTTTCCCCCGGGACTTCTAGCACAGATACGCAGTATTTT.

The V call is TRBV7-2, the J call TRBJ1-2; 8 bases are shared with TRBD1. Germline trimming cut 1 base from V and 7 bases from J; bases unmatched to any gene: 11. The CDR3 spans 16 residues. The germline V gene encodes CDR1 SGHTA and CDR2 FQGNSA. In nucleotides, the CDR3 is TGTGCCAGCAGCTTAGTCGCCGGACAGGGCGTAAGTGGCTACACCTTC. This translates into CASSLVAGQGVSGYTF.

This clone was counted a single time. The rearrangement links TRBV28 to TRBJ2-5, with 9 bases that match TRBD1. The V and J ends lost 5 bases and 4 bases, in that order; junction bases with no gene match: 8. The CDR3 covers 15 residues. Germline V lookup: CDR1 MDHEN, CDR2 SYDVKM. The CDR3 DNA reads as TGTGCCAGCAGTCTCCCTGGACAGGGGAGAGAGACCCAGTACTTC. Its protein product is CASSLPGQGRETQYF.